This TCR beta chain was obtained from a study of control samples from healthy donors and cancer patients. This CDR3 is built from 14 residues. V gave up 6 bases and J gave up 2 bases; unmatched junction bases: 5. Germline loops: CDR1 SNHLY, CDR2 FYNNEI. Profiling relied on immunoSEQ multiplex PCR, and the TCRdb table lists in-frame clones only, not all of them. This table has around 130,000 clones, about 90% appearing once. The genes are TRBV2 and TRBJ2-7, with 9 bases fitting TRBD2. The receptor's source is a man aged 50 or older with head and neck cancer. Sequencing was done on a sample of PBMCs. The CDR3 nucleotides are TGTGCCAGCAGGGTAGCGGGAGCTCCCTACGAGCAGTACTTC. Amino acids: CASRVAGAPYEQYF. Full variable domain (rest looked up from reference TRBV2 and TRBJ2-7): EPEVTQTPSHQVTQMGQEVILRCVPISNHLYFYWYRQILGQKVEFLVSFYNNEISEKSEIFDDQFSVERPDGSNFTLKIRSTKLEDSAMYFCASRVAGAPYEQYFGPGTRLTVT.